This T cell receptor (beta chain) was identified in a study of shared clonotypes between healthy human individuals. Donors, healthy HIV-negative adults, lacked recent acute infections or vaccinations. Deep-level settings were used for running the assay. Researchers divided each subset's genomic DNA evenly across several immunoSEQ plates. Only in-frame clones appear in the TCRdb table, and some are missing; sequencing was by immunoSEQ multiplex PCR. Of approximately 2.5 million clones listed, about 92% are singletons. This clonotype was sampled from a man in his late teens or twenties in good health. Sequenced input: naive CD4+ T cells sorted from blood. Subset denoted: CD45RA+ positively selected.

CDR3 coding DNA: TGTGCCAGCTCAAACGACAGGGGTGTTCAGCCCCAGCATTTT. As protein: CASSNDRGVQPQHF. The chain has TRBV18 and TRBJ1-5, with 8 bases matching TRBD1. V trimming: 5 bases; J trimming: 6 bases; junction bases outside the gene matches: 6. Germline V lookup: CDR1 KGHSH, CDR2 LQKENI. This CDR3 has 14 residues.